This T cell receptor beta chain was profiled in a study of glioma-infiltrating T cells. Many counts were recorded for this clonotype. The iRepertoire nested amplicon-rescue multiplex PCR amplified TCR alpha and beta CDR3s from RNA. MiXCR, run by TCRdb on the multiplex PCR reads, gives a single entry per CDR3 protein. The sample has roughly 190,000 distinct CDR3 sequences; around 30% are singletons. V was clipped by 5 bases and J by 6 bases, with 12 bases between them. Per the germline V gene, CDR1 is SGHTA and CDR2 is FQGNSA. This CDR3 spans 13 amino acids. The sequencing input was glioma tissue, nonneoplastic brain tissue, or PBMCs (not recorded which). The receptor was isolated from a human donor with low-grade glioma or glioblastoma, undergoing nonglioma brain surgery, or in good health (not recorded which). J is TRBJ2-3 and V is TRBV7-2, with D unclear. The CDR3 region is CASSENLRDTQYF. The CDR3 DNA follows: TGTGCCAGCAGCGAAAACCTTCGGGATACGCAGTATTTT. The full variable domain, its missing parts supplied by reference TRBV7-2 and TRBJ2-3, is GAGVSQSPSNKVTEKGKDVELRCDPISGHTALYWYRQSLGQGLEFLIYFQGNSAPDKSGLPSDRFSAERTGGSVSTLTIQRTQQEDSAVYLCASSENLRDTQYFGPGTRLTVL.